This T cell receptor (beta chain) is from a study of shared clonotypes between healthy human individuals. Study-level points and caveats: In a few donors, approximately 5% of naive CD4 clonotypes appeared in common.

On this clone: What it binds is not known.

Assay: immunoSEQ multiplex PCR; the TCRdb copy retains only in-frame clones and omits some. The sample consists of 450,000 to 700,000 clones, 95% of them appearing once. In the naive CD8 group, cells lacked CD45RO and were positively selected for CCR7, so terminally differentiated effector memory CD45RA+ cells were left out. Trimming cost V 2 bases and J 1 base; bases outside gene matches: 2. The germline CDR1 and CDR2 sequences are SGHNT and YYREEE (reference sequence). This CDR3 has 14 amino acids. The rearrangement uses TRBV5-4 and TRBJ1-1; 7 positions agree with TRBD1. Sequenced: naive CD8+ T cells sorted from blood. The sequence was collected from a woman aged 30 to 39 in good health. The CDR3 loop reads CASSFAGGNTEAFF. For the CDR3, the DNA is TGTGCCAGCAGCTTTGCAGGGGGGAACACTGAAGCTTTCTTT.